Listed here are 18 T cell receptor beta chains from one sample, sequenced in a study of T cell responses to AZD1222 COVID-19 vaccine. Repertoires were generated with immunoSEQ multiplex PCR, while TCRdb's copy carries only in-frame clones and drops some. The data hold over 90,000 clones, with about 92% observed a single time. The sequenced sample was peripheral blood, obtained on day 0 of AZD1222 vaccination. These receptors all come from an adult in good health.

This clone was detected a few times. The chain links TRBV7-3 to TRBJ2-1; D might be TRBD1 or TRBD2, each matching 5 bases. Germline assignment: CDR1 SGHTA and CDR2 FQGTGA. V shed 1 base and J shed 3 bases, with 10 bases lying between them. The CDR3 is made up of 15 amino acids. Here the CDR3 reads CASSLNPGRYNEQFF. The CDR3 nucleotides are TGTGCCAGCAGCTTAAACCCGGGACGCTACAATGAGCAGTTCTTC.

The chain is built from TRBV6-1 and TRBJ1-5; unclear D gene. The germline V gene encodes CDR1 MNHNS and CDR2 SASEGT. The CDR3 is 14 residues long. V dropped 2 bases and J dropped 7 bases, with 12 bases sitting between them. DNA of the CDR3: TGTGCCAGCAGTGAAATCTGGGGTGGCCAGCCCCAGCATTTT. It encodes CASSEIWGGQPQHF.

This chain joins TRBV15 and TRBJ1-2; TRBD1 might be the D (5 bases). Trimming took off 0 bases at V and 8 bases at J, with 22 bases between the two ends. This CDR3 region has 17 residues. CDR1 LNHNV and CDR2 YYDKDF come from the germline V gene (reference sequence). The CDR3 coding sequence is TGTGCCACCAGCAGAGATCTCGGGGACTTATCACGTTTCGGCTACACCTTC. Amino acids: CATSRDLGDLSRFGYTF.

The V gene is TRBV10-3, the J gene TRBJ1-1; D is perhaps TRBD1 (5 bases). V lost 2 bases, J lost 10 bases, and 14 bases lay in between. The CDR3 length is 13 residues. Germline CDR1 and CDR2: ENHRY and SYGVKD. The CDR3 spells CAISEAGKVGAFF. Written as DNA, the CDR3 is TGTGCCATCAGTGAGGCAGGGAAGGTAGGAGCTTTCTTT.

This chain connects TRBV18 to TRBJ1-1, with D perhaps matching TRBD1 (5 bases). This CDR3 spans 15 amino acids. V was shortened by 0 bases and J by 6 bases, with 14 bases between the two germline ends. Germline V lookup: CDR1 KGHSH, CDR2 LQKENI. This chain's CDR3 is CASSPPQGPRAEAFF. The CDR3, as DNA: TGTGCCAGCTCACCACCCCAGGGCCCTAGGGCTGAAGCTTTCTTT.

The chain recombines TRBV4-2 with TRBJ2-7; no clear D gene. Germline V gives CDR1 LGHNA, CDR2 YNFKEQ. CDR3 length equals 14 residues. Trimming left V 2 bases short and J 4 bases short, with 12 bases between. The CDR3 sequence is CASSQPQVGYEQYF. The CDR3 DNA reads TGTGCCAGCAGCCAACCTCAGGTCGGGTACGAGCAGTACTTC.

This chain uses TRBV29-1 with TRBJ2-7; D uncertain. Trimming shortened V by 6 bases and J by 6 bases, and 12 bases separated the two germline ends. Per the germline V gene, CDR1 is SQVTM and CDR2 is ANQGSEA. The CDR3 is 11 residues long. The CDR3 DNA reads TGCAGCGTGGTTTCGAGTATCGAGCAGTACTTC. Its protein product is CSVVSSIEQYF.

Details on this clone: Since the CDR3 does not end with the conserved phenylalanine or tryptophan, this likely comes from a read error. It is unclear where the CDR3 begins or ends on the DNA, so no DNA is shown, and the CDR3 is as TCRdb lists it. The chain is built from TRBV6-5 and TRBJ1-1; whether TRBD1, the table's D call, matches the DNA was not checked. The CDR3 is 11 amino acids long, termini counted. The germline gives CDR1 MNHEY, CDR2 SVGAGI. The CDR3 here is CASSTTGTRAG.

This chain uses TRBV3-1 (or the pseudogene TRBV3-2) with TRBJ1-2; D might be TRBD1 (5 bases). V was shortened by 1 base and J by 7 bases, with 10 bases between the two germline ends. CDR1 and CDR2 (germline): LGHDT, YNNKEL (reference sequence). The CDR3 is made up of 13 amino acids. The CDR3 DNA reads TGTGCCAGCAGCCAAGTTGGGGGTTCTGGCTACACCTTC. Protein sequence: CASSQVGGSGYTF.

The chain has TRBV7-9 and TRBJ2-1, with 11 positions matching TRBD2. Germline CDR1 and CDR2: SEHNR and FQNEAQ (reference sequence). The CDR3 totals 17 residues. With 5 bases clipped from V and 2 bases from J, the junction kept 8 bases outside the gene matches. The CDR3 sequence is CASSPSGGSTTYNEQFF. The CDR3 DNA follows: TGTGCCAGCAGCCCTAGCGGGGGGTCCACTACCTACAATGAGCAGTTCTTC.

This chain links TRBV5-4 with TRBJ2-1; TRBD1 agrees at 7 bases. Germline CDR1 is SGHNT and CDR2 is YYREEE (reference sequence). The CDR3 consists of 14 residues. V dropped 4 bases and J dropped 9; count of bases not matched to a gene: 10. The CDR3: CASSGNRGWVEQFF. The CDR3 DNA follows: TGTGCCAGCAGCGGCAACAGGGGATGGGTTGAGCAGTTCTTC.

The V call is TRBV2, the J call TRBJ1-5, with no clear D. V gave up 5 bases and J gave up 0 bases, with 11 bases separating them. The CDR3 length is 15 residues. Germline CDR1 SNHLY, CDR2 FYNNEI. The CDR3 is CASSIGKASNQPQHF. The CDR3 DNA follows: TGTGCCAGCAGTATCGGGAAAGCTAGCAATCAGCCCCAGCATTTT.

The chain employs TRBV11-2 and TRBJ2-1, with 10 bases aligning to TRBD1. The CDR3 is 14 amino acids. Germline CDR1 SGHAT, CDR2 FQNNGV. The trim removed 7 bases at V and 8 bases at J, leaving 8 bases unmatched. Here the CDR3 DNA reads TGTGCCAGCACGCCGGGACAGGGGACTTATGAGCAGTTCTTC. It specifies CASTPGQGTYEQFF.

CDR3 protein: CASSLGDSGGQPQHF. CDR3 DNA sequence: TGTGCCAGCAGCTTGGGGGACAGCGGAGGCCAGCCCCAGCATTTT. V gene TRBV5-8 combines with J gene TRBJ1-5; 7 bases map to TRBD1. The CDR3 has 15 amino acids. Per germline, CDR1 SGHTS and CDR2 YDEGEE. V lost 0 bases and J lost 7; bases outside the gene matches: 7.

The genes are TRBV10-3 and TRBJ1-4; D call uncertain. Trimming stripped 6 bases from V and 8 bases from J, with 7 bases between. The germline V gene encodes CDR1 ENHRY and CDR2 SYGVKD. The CDR3 is made up of 11 amino acids. This CDR3 is CAISDSEKLFF. DNA of the CDR3: TGTGCCATCAGCGACTCAGAAAAACTGTTTTTT.

J is TRBJ2-1 and V is TRBV9, with D tentatively TRBD2 (5 bases). Germline V gives CDR1 SGDLS, CDR2 YYNGEE. V lost 2 bases to trimming and J lost 9 bases, with 15 bases between them. The CDR3 consists of 14 residues. CDR3 in DNA: TGTGCCAGCAGCGTGACTATGGGATTTAGTGAGCAGTTCTTC. This gives the protein CASSVTMGFSEQFF.

In this sample, this clone turned up a few times. The gene calls are TRBV4-3 and TRBJ1-4; TRBD1 aligns across 10 bases. This CDR3 is built from 17 residues. After removal of 1 base from V and 9 bases from J, the junction contained 11 bases not matched to a gene. Germline V gene data show CDR1 as LGHNA and CDR2 as YSLEER. The CDR3 protein is CASSQALGGQGDQKLFF. The CDR3 nucleotides read TGCGCCAGCAGCCAAGCTCTAGGAGGACAGGGGGATCAAAAACTGTTTTTT.

The rearrangement joins TRBV6-2 or TRBV6-3 to TRBJ1-5; the D gene is possibly TRBD1 (6 bases). The CDR3 runs 15 residues. V was clipped by 6 bases and J by 6 bases, with 18 bases between them. Germline V lookup: CDR1 MNHEY, CDR2 SVGEGT. The CDR3 reads CASSFGQRAGQPQHF. The CDR3 DNA sequence: TGTGCCAGCAGCTTCGGACAGAGGGCGGGTCAGCCCCAGCATTTT.